These 26 T cell receptor beta chains originate from one sample sequenced in a study of blood T cell repertoires in COVID-19. The protocol was immunoSEQ multiplex PCR, while the TCRdb copy is restricted to in-frame clones and leaves out a portion. Of some 190,000 clones in the sample, 85% to 90% were seen once. The sample was PBMCs or T cells enriched from blood (not recorded which). These receptors all come from a woman in her forties with acute COVID-19.

The chain carries TRBV20-1 and TRBJ2-1; D gene uncertain. The length of the CDR3 is 10 residues. CDR1 is DFQATT and CDR2 is SNEGSKA in the germline V gene (reference sequence). Trimming pared 4 bases from V and 5 bases from J, leaving 3 bases between. The CDR3 protein is CSAINNEQFF. CDR3 nucleotide sequence: TGCAGTGCTATTAACAATGAGCAGTTCTTC.

The gene calls are TRBV19 and TRBJ2-7; TRBD1 matches at 7 bases. Germline values: CDR1 LNHDA, CDR2 SQIVND (reference sequence). Germline trimming cut 8 bases from V and 6 bases from J; bases unmatched to any gene: 10. There are 13 residues in the CDR3. CDR3 amino acids: CASSRDSLFEQYF. CDR3 in DNA: TGTGCCAGTTCTAGGGACAGTCTCTTCGAGCAGTACTTC.

The V gene is TRBV19, the J gene TRBJ2-1; no clear D gene. V was clipped by 1 base and J by 3 bases, with 4 bases between them. From germline, CDR1 is LNHDA and CDR2 SQIVND (reference sequence). This CDR3 is built from 13 residues. CDR3 sequence reads: CASSIGLYNEQFF. The DNA of the CDR3 is TGTGCCAGTAGTATAGGTCTCTACAATGAGCAGTTCTTC. The entire variable domain, with the rest obtained from reference TRBV19 and TRBJ2-1, is as follows: DGGITQSPKYLFRKEGQNVTLSCEQNLNHDAMYWYRQDPGQGLRLIYYSQIVNDFQKGDIAEGYSVSREKKESFPLTVTSAQKNPTAFYLCASSIGLYNEQFFGPGTRLTVL.

This clone has just one count. This rearrangement joins TRBV3-1 (or the pseudogene TRBV3-2) to TRBJ2-2; 7 bases are a match to TRBD2. J was trimmed by 5 bases and V by 2 bases; bases with no gene match: 5. The CDR3 is made up of 15 amino acids. CDR1 and CDR2 (germline): LGHDT, YNNKEL (reference sequence). The CDR3 coding sequence is TGTGCCAGCAGCCAAAACCCAGCGGGGACCGGGGAGCTGTTTTTT. This codes for CASSQNPAGTGELFF.

In DNA, the CDR3 is TGCGCCAGCAGTCCTCAGGGGGCCCACAATGAAAAACTGTTTTTT. This encodes CASSPQGAHNEKLFF. The rearrangement uses TRBV5-1 and TRBJ1-4, with TRBD1 matching over 8 bases. The germline gives CDR1 SGHRS, CDR2 YFSETQ. Germline trimming cut 5 bases from V and 5 bases from J; bases unmatched to any gene: 8. The CDR3 loop spans 15 amino acids.

The rearrangement uses TRBV7-8 and TRBJ2-6; maybe TRBD1 (5 bases). The V gene's germline CDR1 is SGHVS and CDR2 FQNEAQ. This CDR3 region has 18 residues. The germline V and J ends were trimmed by 1 base and 2 bases, with 15 bases remaining between them. The CDR3 is CASSLGRQGRTGANVLTF. The CDR3 nucleotides read TGTGCCAGCAGCTTAGGAAGGCAGGGCCGGACTGGGGCCAACGTCCTGACTTTC.

This sequence joins TRBV18 and TRBJ2-5, with TRBD1 identical over 7 bases. Germline CDR1 is KGHSH and CDR2 is LQKENI. The CDR3 is made up of 14 amino acids. The V gene end was trimmed by 3 bases and the J gene end by 2 bases; junction bases not matched to a gene: 3. CDR3 region: CASSPRDRQETQYF. As DNA, the CDR3 is TGTGCCAGCTCACCGAGGGACAGACAAGAGACCCAGTACTTC.

The chain employs TRBV2 and TRBJ1-6; D might be TRBD1 (6 bases). Trimming took off 6 bases at V and 4 bases at J, with 13 bases between the two ends. CDR1 SNHLY and CDR2 FYNNEI come from the germline V gene. The CDR3 totals 15 residues. The CDR3 region has the DNA TGTGCCAGCAGGCCGACAGGAGAGTATAATTCACCCCTCCACTTT. Translating gives CASRPTGEYNSPLHF.

This chain joins TRBV9 and TRBJ1-2; D gene unclear. The germline CDR1 and CDR2 sequences are SGDLS and YYNGEE. Trimming pared 0 bases from V and 4 bases from J, leaving 10 bases between. The CDR3 extends over 14 amino acids. CDR3 DNA: TGTGCCAGCAGCGTAGTCCCAGGAATCTATGGCTACACCTTC. Amino acids: CASSVVPGIYGYTF.

This chain connects TRBV5-1 to TRBJ2-1, with 14 bases identical to TRBD2. Germline V gives CDR1 SGHRS, CDR2 YFSETQ. The ends lost 1 base at V and 5 bases at J; junction bases unmatched: 2. The CDR3 has 16 amino acids. In DNA, the CDR3 is TGCGCCAGCAGCTTGCGACTAGCGGGGGGGAACAATGAGCAGTTCTTC. This codes for CASSLRLAGGNNEQFF.

This chain joins TRBV24-1 and TRBJ1-5; possible D gene TRBD1, 5 bases. Looked up from germline, CDR1 is KGHDR and CDR2 is SFDVKD. Deletions cut 5 bases from V and 5 bases from J, with 30 bases between. This CDR3 has 20 amino acids. This CDR3 is CATSGDPRPDSARWYQPQHF. As DNA, the CDR3 is TGTGCCACCAGTGGTGACCCCAGACCCGACAGTGCCCGATGGTATCAGCCCCAGCATTTT.

V usage is TRBV19 and J usage is TRBJ2-7; the match to TRBD1 covers 9 bases. There are 14 residues in the CDR3. V shed 1 base, J shed 3 bases, and the junction held 1 base outside the gene matches. Germline CDR1 LNHDA, CDR2 SQIVND (reference sequence). The CDR3 DNA follows: TGTGCCAGTAGTATAGGACAGGGGGACTACGAGCAGTACTTC. Protein product: CASSIGQGDYEQYF. Combining the CDR3 with reference TRBV19 and TRBJ2-7 gives the whole variable domain DGGITQSPKYLFRKEGQNVTLSCEQNLNHDAMYWYRQDPGQGLRLIYYSQIVNDFQKGDIAEGYSVSREKKESFPLTVTSAQKNPTAFYLCASSIGQGDYEQYFGPGTRLTVT.

V gene TRBV18 combines with J gene TRBJ1-6; D possibly corresponds to TRBD1 (5 bases). The CDR3 spans 17 residues. Trimming took 2 bases from V and 7 from J, leaving 18 bases between them. Germline CDR1 KGHSH, CDR2 LQKENI. Written as DNA, the CDR3 is TGTGCCAGCTCACCAGGGCCCCAGGGCGATAGAAATTCACCCCTCCACTTT. This encodes CASSPGPQGDRNSPLHF.

This clone was seen ten or more times. The rearrangement links TRBV27 to TRBJ2-3; no clear D gene. V lost 4 bases, J lost 6 bases, and 11 bases lay in between. Germline CDR1 and CDR2: MNHEY and SMNVEV (reference sequence). The CDR3 runs to 13 residues. The CDR3, as DNA: TGTGCCAGCAGTTCCCGCAACGAGGATACGCAGTATTTT. This gives the protein CASSSRNEDTQYF.

The rearrangement joins TRBV11-2 to TRBJ2-3, with 7 positions matching TRBD2. The germline gives CDR1 SGHAT, CDR2 FQNNGV. The CDR3 spans 15 residues. J lost 6 bases, V lost 5 bases, and 11 bases had no gene match. The CDR3 nucleotides read TGTGCCAGCAGCCCTGGTTGGGGAGGGAGGGATACGCAGTATTTT. This sequence encodes CASSPGWGGRDTQYF.

The gene calls are TRBV27 and TRBJ2-1, with D tentatively TRBD2 (7 bases). The V gene lost 6 bases and the J gene lost 4 bases, with 19 bases spanning the gap. The CDR3 consists of 16 residues. Germline-derived CDR1 and CDR2 are MNHEY and SMNVEV (reference sequence). This CDR3 reads CASSRGRGGVYNEQFF. CDR3 DNA: TGTGCCAGCAGCAGAGGGAGGGGGGGCGTTTACAATGAGCAGTTCTTC.

The CDR3 DNA sequence: TGCGCCAGCAGCTTGGGGGGACACTCGAGCTCCTACGAGCAGTACTTC. Amino acids: CASSLGGHSSSYEQYF. This rearrangement joins TRBV5-1 to TRBJ2-7; a weak D match, TRBD1 (6 bases). CDR1 SGHRS and CDR2 YFSETQ come from the germline V gene. The V and J ends lost 0 bases and 0 bases respectively, with 13 bases between them. CDR3 length equals 16 residues. Combining the CDR3 with reference TRBV5-1 and TRBJ2-7 gives the whole variable domain KAGVTQTPRYLIKTRGQQVTLSCSPISGHRSVSWYQQTPGQGLQFLFEYFSETQRNKGNFPGRFSGRQFSNSRSEMNVSTLELGDSALYLCASSLGGHSSSYEQYFGPGTRLTVT.

The V call is TRBV5-6, the J call TRBJ2-7; D may be TRBD2 (7 bases). This CDR3 region has 15 residues. The V end lost 3 bases, the J end lost 3 bases, and 16 bases lay between the germline ends. The germline V gene encodes CDR1 SGHDT and CDR2 YYEEEE. This CDR3 is CASSSLGGGSYEQYF. The CDR3 coding sequence is TGTGCCAGCAGCTCCTTAGGGGGAGGGAGCTACGAGCAGTACTTC.

V usage is TRBV7-2 and J usage is TRBJ2-5, with 10 bases identical to TRBD2. After removal of 2 bases from V and 5 bases from J, the junction contained 5 bases not matched to a gene. CDR1 is SGHTA, CDR2 FQGNSA, per germline. The CDR3 is 15 amino acids. Here the CDR3 DNA reads TGTGCCAGCAGCTTATCTAGCGGGAGACGGGAGACCCAGTACTTC. It yields the protein CASSLSSGRRETQYF.

This chain connects TRBV7-9 to TRBJ1-4; 11 bases map to TRBD1. J was trimmed by 7 bases and V by 5 bases; bases with no gene match: 9. Germline CDR1 is SEHNR and CDR2 is FQNEAQ (reference sequence). The CDR3 is 16 residues long. The CDR3 protein is CASSGQGAGVSEKLFF. CDR3 sequence (DNA): TGTGCCAGCAGCGGACAGGGGGCAGGGGTCAGTGAAAAACTGTTTTTT. The entire variable domain, with the rest obtained from reference TRBV7-9 and TRBJ1-4, is as follows: DTGVSQNPRHKITKRGQNVTFRCDPISEHNRLYWYRQTLGQGPEFLTYFQNEAQLEKSRLLSDRFSAERPKGSFSTLEIQRTEQGDSAMYLCASSGQGAGVSEKLFFGSGTQLSVL.

The rearrangement links TRBV4-1 to TRBJ2-2, with 10 bases that match TRBD1. The CDR3 loop spans 15 amino acids. Germline loops: CDR1 MGHRA, CDR2 YSYEKL. After removal of 3 bases from V and 9 bases from J, the junction contained 7 bases not matched to a gene. DNA of the CDR3: TGCGCCAGCAGCCACCCGGGACAGGGGATCCGGGAGCTGTTTTTT. Translation gives CASSHPGQGIRELFF.

This chain links TRBV21-1 with TRBJ2-2; the table gives TRBD1 as D, unverified against the DNA. TRBV21-1 is assigned pseudogene status. The CDR3 contains 16 residues. This chain's CDR3 is CASSKGRQGNPGELFF. The CDR3 region has the DNA TGTGCCAGCAGCAAAGGTCGGCAGGGGAATCCCGGGGAGCTGTTTTTT.

This clone was recorded once. The genes are TRBV5-1 and TRBJ2-1; 8 bases are a match to TRBD1. Trimming removed 0 bases from V and 6 bases from J; junction bases left unmatched: 8. Germline assignment: CDR1 SGHRS and CDR2 YFSETQ. This CDR3 has 16 residues. CDR3 protein: CASSLGTGNYGNEQFF. As DNA, the CDR3 is TGCGCCAGCAGCTTGGGGACAGGGAATTACGGCAATGAGCAGTTCTTC.

The V gene is TRBV4-1, the J gene TRBJ2-3; D remains unclear. CDR1 and CDR2 from the germline V gene are MGHRA and YSYEKL. This CDR3 has 15 amino acids. Trimming removed 1 base from V and 2 bases from J, with 10 bases in between. CDR3 sequence: CASSQGRGNTDTQYF. CDR3 DNA: TGCGCCAGCAGCCAAGGTCGCGGAAACACAGATACGCAGTATTTT.

The chain combines TRBV15 with TRBJ1-1, with 8 bases that match TRBD1. Germline CDR1 LNHNV, CDR2 YYDKDF (reference sequence). With V trimmed by 2 bases and J by 4 bases, 6 bases remained unmatched. The CDR3 is made up of 15 amino acids. The CDR3 DNA follows: TGTGCCACCAGCAGACGGACAGGGTGGGGCACTGAAGCTTTCTTT. The encoded protein is CATSRRTGWGTEAFF.

This chain links TRBV5-4 with TRBJ1-6; the D is unclear. The V end lost 0 bases, the J end lost 3 bases, and 10 bases lay between the germline ends. Germline CDR1 and CDR2: SGHNT and YYREEE (reference sequence). This CDR3 contains 16 residues. The chain's CDR3 is CASSLGGVLYNSPLHF. The CDR3 DNA reads as TGTGCCAGCAGCTTGGGGGGAGTTCTCTATAATTCACCCCTCCACTTT.